These 28 T cell receptor beta chains came from one sample sequenced in a study of metastatic and nonmetastatic thyroid tumors. TCRdb re-called clones from the PCR reads using MiXCR. The top ten hold approximately 9.9% of the sample, which has approximately 17,000 clones, about 26% seen once. Before thyroid surgery, none of the patients had received any treatment. Sequencing was done on a sample of blood. Receptor source: a male donor with papillary thyroid cancer or a benign thyroid nodule (not recorded which). Some clones in this sample may be carry-over from other donors' samples.

This clone is labeled as medium-sized (0.01 to 0.1%). The chain joins TRBV7-8 to TRBJ1-2; TRBD1 is a possible D gene (5 bases). From germline, CDR1 is SGHVS and CDR2 FQNEAQ. The V gene lost 3 bases and the J gene lost 2 bases, with 10 bases spanning the gap. CDR3 size: 14 residues. The CDR3 region has the DNA TGTGCCAGCAGCTTGGGGACCGGAAACTATGGCTACACCTTC. Translation: CASSLGTGNYGYTF.

This rearrangement joins TRBV6-1 to TRBJ1-5; D is unclear. Looked up from germline, CDR1 is MNHNS and CDR2 is SASEGT. The V end was cut by 6 bases, the J end by 3 bases, with 15 bases between. There are 15 residues in the CDR3. The CDR3 DNA follows: TGTGCCAGCAGGCTCACTAGTTTGGACAATCAGCCCCAGCATTTT. Translating it yields CASRLTSLDNQPQHF.

The chain links TRBV19 to TRBJ2-5, with unresolved D. The V gene's germline CDR1 is LNHDA and CDR2 SQIVND (reference sequence). CDR3 length equals 13 residues. V was shortened by 7 bases and J by 5 bases, with 14 bases between the two germline ends. The CDR3 sequence: CASTTSGGETQYF. CDR3 nucleotide sequence: TGTGCCAGTACTACTTCGGGTGGGGAGACCCAGTACTTC.

By share, this clone ranks as medium-sized. V usage is TRBV20-1 and J usage is TRBJ2-1, with 10 bases matching TRBD2. Per germline, CDR1 DFQATT and CDR2 SNEGSKA (reference sequence). The CDR3 consists of 17 residues. V lost 0 bases, J lost 7 bases, and 12 bases stayed unmatched. The CDR3 DNA reads as TGCAGTGCTAGAGATGTCCCTAGCGGGAGTAGGAAGAATGAGCAGTTCTTC. It codes for CSARDVPSGSRKNEQFF.

The table lists this clone with a count of one. The gene calls are TRBV30 and TRBJ2-7, with 8 bases lining up with TRBD1. The CDR3 sequence is 16 residues long. From germline, CDR1 is GTSNPN and CDR2 SVGIG (reference sequence). Trimming took 3 bases from V and 0 from J; bases not matched to a gene: 10. The CDR3 spells CAWRAFGTGSSYEQYF. As DNA, the CDR3 is TGTGCCTGGAGGGCCTTCGGGACAGGTTCCTCCTACGAGCAGTACTTC.

This clone was observed many times. The genes are TRBV6-5 and TRBJ2-1; perhaps TRBD2 as D (6 bases). The CDR3 is 15 amino acids. Germline CDR1 is MNHEY and CDR2 is SVGAGI. V was trimmed by 0 bases and J by 0 bases, leaving 6 bases between them. In DNA form, the CDR3 reads TGTGCCAGCAGTTACTCTAGCGGCTCCTACAATGAGCAGTTCTTC. It codes for CASSYSSGSYNEQFF.

This clone came up many times. This sequence joins TRBV9 and TRBJ2-3, with a possible D match to TRBD1 (6 bases). The V end was cut by 5 bases, the J end by 0 bases, with 13 bases between. The CDR3 covers 15 residues. Germline V gene data show CDR1 as SGDLS and CDR2 as YYNGEE. Here the CDR3 reads CASSHDRFSTDTQYF. Here the CDR3 DNA reads TGTGCCAGCAGTCACGACAGGTTTAGCACAGATACGCAGTATTTT.

By share, this clone ranks as medium-sized. The DNA for the CDR3 is TGTGCCAGCAGTCAAGACCGGGACTCTGGAAACACCATATATTTT. This translates into CASSQDRDSGNTIYF. This rearrangement joins TRBV12-3 or TRBV12-4 to TRBJ1-3; D is ambiguous. This CDR3 is 15 amino acids long. V lost 5 bases, J lost 0 bases, and 11 bases lay in between.

For the CDR3, the DNA is TGTGCCAGCAGCTCCGGACAGAAGAATGAAAAACTGTTTTTT. This translates into CASSSGQKNEKLFF. The chain combines TRBV28 with TRBJ1-4; TRBD1 might be the D (6 bases). The length of the CDR3 is 14 residues. The germline V gene has CDR1 MDHEN and CDR2 SYDVKM. V lost 6 bases and J lost 5, with 13 bases in between.

This clone came up many times. CDR3 sequence reads: CASTLPKFTTNEKLFF. CDR3 DNA: TGTGCCAGCACCCTTCCCAAGTTCACAACTAATGAAAAACTGTTTTTT. This chain links TRBV12-3 or TRBV12-4 with TRBJ1-4, with D unresolved. Trimming stripped 7 bases from V and 0 bases from J, with 15 bases between. This CDR3 spans 16 amino acids.

This clone qualifies as medium-sized. J is TRBJ2-7 and V is TRBV11-3, with D uncertain. Germline V gene lookup returns CDR1 SGHNT and CDR2 YENEEA. Trimming cost V 5 bases and J 5 bases, with 7 bases left between them. The CDR3 is made up of 11 amino acids. In nucleotides, the CDR3 is TGTGCCAGCAGCAGAGAGGACGAGCAGTACTTC. The encoded protein is CASSREDEQYF. The variable domain in full, with the rest retrieved from reference TRBV11-3 and TRBJ2-7, is EAGVVQSPRYKIIEKKQPVAFWCNPISGHNTLYWYLQNLGQGPELLIRYENEEAVDDSQLPKDRFSAERLKGVDSTLKIQPAELGDSAVYLCASSREDEQYFGPGTRLTVT.

The chain links TRBV5-1 to TRBJ2-7; D unresolved. The CDR3 runs 15 residues. Deletions cut 0 bases from V and 0 bases from J, with 10 bases between. Germline V CDR1 and CDR2: SGHRS, YFSETQ. The CDR3 protein is CASSLEAGVSYEQYF. The CDR3 DNA follows: TGCGCCAGCAGCTTGGAGGCAGGCGTCTCCTACGAGCAGTACTTC.

The chain is built from TRBV11-2 and TRBJ2-1; 11 positions match TRBD1. After removal of 4 bases from V and 5 bases from J, the junction contained 4 bases not matched to a gene. The CDR3 is made up of 15 amino acids. Germline assignment: CDR1 SGHAT and CDR2 FQNNGV. CDR3 DNA sequence: TGTGCCAGCAGCTCTGGACAGGGGGCGAACAATGAGCAGTTCTTC. Its protein is CASSSGQGANNEQFF.

This clone is deemed medium-sized. The V call is TRBV28, the J call TRBJ1-2; TRBD1 matches 9 bases. The CDR3 has 13 amino acids. V trimming: 5 bases; J trimming: 6 bases; junction bases outside the gene matches: 4. Germline assignment: CDR1 MDHEN and CDR2 SYDVKM. CDR3 sequence reads: CASSTNRGHGYTF. The CDR3 bases are TGTGCCAGCAGTACCAACAGGGGGCATGGCTACACCTTC.

This clone was counted between two and nine times. This chain connects TRBV5-1 to TRBJ2-7; unclear D gene. The CDR3 has 16 residues. The germline gives CDR1 SGHRS, CDR2 YFSETQ. The germline V and J ends were trimmed by 0 bases and 3 bases, with 16 bases remaining between them. The CDR3 spells CASSLEYRDLNYEQYF. The CDR3 DNA reads TGCGCCAGCAGCTTGGAGTACCGAGACCTGAACTACGAGCAGTACTTC. Based on the CDR3 plus reference TRBV5-1 and TRBJ2-7, the full variable domain is KAGVTQTPRYLIKTRGQQVTLSCSPISGHRSVSWYQQTPGQGLQFLFEYFSETQRNKGNFPGRFSGRQFSNSRSEMNVSTLELGDSALYLCASSLEYRDLNYEQYFGPGTRLTVT.

This clone has at least ten counts. A read error is possible here, since a much larger clone lies one base away. At the DNA level, this CDR3 is encoded by other sequences in the same sample as well. The rearrangement links TRBV20-1 to TRBJ2-7; 9 bases map to TRBD1. This CDR3 comprises 15 residues. Germline CDR1 reads DFQATT; CDR2 reads SNEGSKA (reference sequence). CDR3 nucleotides: TGCAGTGCTAGAGATCCCTGGACAGGGGCCTATGAGCAGTACTTC. This translates into CSARDPWTGAYEQYF.

The chain has TRBV4-3 and TRBJ1-6; D call uncertain. CDR3 length: 13 residues. The V gene lost 1 base and the J gene lost 11 bases, with 9 bases spanning the gap. Germline CDR1 and CDR2: LGHNA and YSLEER. Here the CDR3 DNA reads TGCGCCAGCAGCCAAGTGGTGGCCGCACCCCTCCACTTT. This codes for CASSQVVAAPLHF.

CDR3 nucleotides: TGTGCCAGCAGCTTAGGGGCAGGGGGAGAGTCTGGCTACACCTTC. Translation: CASSLGAGGESGYTF. J is TRBJ1-2 and V is TRBV7-4, with 7 bases aligning to TRBD1. The CDR3 is 15 residues long. The germline CDR1 and CDR2 sequences are SGHVT and SQSDAQ. The junction had 9 bases not matched to a gene; V was cut back by 1 base and J by 7 bases. The full variable domain, rest sourced from reference TRBV7-4 and TRBJ1-2, is GAGVSQSPRYKVAKRGRDVALRCDSISGHVTLYWYRQTLGQGSEVLTYSQSDAQRDKSGRPSGRFSAERPERSVSTLKIQRTEQGDSAVYLCASSLGAGGESGYTFGSGTRLTVV.

This clone was recorded at least ten times. The rearrangement joins TRBV10-1 to TRBJ2-1, with TRBD2 matching over 7 bases. This CDR3 region has 13 residues. Trimming cost V 0 bases and J 9 bases; bases outside gene matches: 2. Germline V gene sequence: CDR1 WNHNN, CDR2 SYGVQD (reference sequence). The CDR3 is CASSESGLSEQFF. CDR3 DNA: TGCGCCAGCAGTGAGTCGGGACTAAGTGAGCAGTTCTTC.

Sample share makes this clone medium-sized. The V gene is TRBV20-1, the J gene TRBJ1-2; no clear D. The CDR3 is 12 residues long. V was shortened by 7 bases and J by 3 bases, with 12 bases between the two germline ends. Germline V gives CDR1 DFQATT, CDR2 SNEGSKA (reference sequence). CDR3 sequence (DNA): TGCAGTGTACCAGAAACGGACTATGGCTACACCTTC. This sequence encodes CSVPETDYGYTF.

By share, this clone ranks as medium-sized (0.01 to 0.1%). V usage is TRBV20-1 and J usage is TRBJ2-5; 8 nucleotides agree with TRBD1. V was clipped by 6 bases and J by 1 base; unmatched bases: 19. Germline CDR1 and CDR2: DFQATT and SNEGSKA (reference sequence). The CDR3 contains 18 residues. In DNA, the CDR3 is TGCAGTGCCCGCAGGGGGTACCTACCAGGGGGCGGCCAAGAGACCCAGTACTTC. Protein product: CSARRGYLPGGGQETQYF.

There are a few counts of this clone. The chain employs TRBV6-1 and TRBJ2-7; 8 nucleotides align to TRBD2. CDR3 size: 15 residues. V lost 1 base and J lost 6; bases outside the gene matches: 8. Germline assignment: CDR1 MNHNS and CDR2 SASEGT. The CDR3 region has the DNA TGTGCCAGCAGTGAAGTAAGGGCGGGAGGATTCGAGCAGTACTTC. The encoded protein is CASSEVRAGGFEQYF.

By share of the sample, this clone is medium-sized. The chain links TRBV6-1 to TRBJ1-1; no reliable D call. Trimming left V 4 bases short and J 1 base short, with 10 bases between. This CDR3 is built from 14 residues. Germline lookup yields CDR1 MNHNS and CDR2 SASEGT. Written as DNA, the CDR3 is TGTGCCAGCAGTGGAGTGGGGTCGAACACTGAAGCTTTCTTT. Translating it yields CASSGVGSNTEAFF.

This clone was counted at least ten times. For the CDR3, the DNA is TGTGCCAGCAGTTACCCAGGGACAGGGGGAGATACGCAGTATTTT. The encoded protein is CASSYPGTGGDTQYF. The chain combines TRBV28 with TRBJ2-3; 11 bases agree with TRBD1. V gave up 4 bases and J gave up 5 bases; unmatched junction bases: 5. CDR1 and CDR2 from the germline V gene are MDHEN and SYDVKM. This CDR3 spans 15 amino acids.

Relative to its sample, this clone is medium-sized. The rearrangement uses TRBV28 and TRBJ1-3; possible D gene TRBD1, 5 bases. The CDR3 covers 14 residues. CDR1 MDHEN and CDR2 SYDVKM come from the germline V gene. V lost 7 bases and J lost 9, with 19 bases in between. The CDR3 sequence is CASIRGADSSTIYF. In nucleotides, the CDR3 is TGTGCCAGCATCCGTGGGGCCGACAGTAGCACCATATATTTT. The full variable domain, completed using reference TRBV28 and TRBJ1-3, is DVKVTQSSRYLVKRTGEKVFLECVQDMDHENMFWYRQDPGLGLRLIYFSYDVKMKEKGDIPEGYSVSREKKERFSLILESASTNQTSMYLCASIRGADSSTIYFGEGSWLTVV.

This rearrangement joins TRBV20-1 to TRBJ2-2; 7 bases fit TRBD1. CDR1 and CDR2 (germline): DFQATT, SNEGSKA (reference sequence). The junction had 8 bases not matched to a gene; V was cut back by 5 bases and J by 2 bases. The CDR3 sequence is 15 residues long. The CDR3 DNA sequence: TGCAGTGCTCGCGGACAGGCTACTAACACCGGGGAGCTGTTTTTT. Its translation: CSARGQATNTGELFF.

In this sample, this clone turned up many times. CDR3 sequence reads: CASSLEGQGAGELFF. CDR3 in DNA: TGCGCCAGCAGCTTGGAGGGACAGGGGGCCGGGGAGCTGTTTTTT. This rearrangement joins TRBV5-1 to TRBJ2-2; TRBD1 matches 11 bases. V lost 0 bases and J lost 6; bases outside the gene matches: 1. Germline V CDR1 and CDR2: SGHRS, YFSETQ. The CDR3 contains 15 residues.

The chain recombines TRBV7-2 with TRBJ1-2; 8 nucleotides align to TRBD1. CDR1 SGHTA and CDR2 FQGNSA come from the germline V gene. The CDR3 runs 14 residues. Unmatched junction bases numbered 2, after V lost 2 bases and J lost 3 bases. CDR3 nucleotides: TGTGCCAGCAGCTTACAGGGGGCGGACTATGGCTACACCTTC. As protein: CASSLQGADYGYTF.